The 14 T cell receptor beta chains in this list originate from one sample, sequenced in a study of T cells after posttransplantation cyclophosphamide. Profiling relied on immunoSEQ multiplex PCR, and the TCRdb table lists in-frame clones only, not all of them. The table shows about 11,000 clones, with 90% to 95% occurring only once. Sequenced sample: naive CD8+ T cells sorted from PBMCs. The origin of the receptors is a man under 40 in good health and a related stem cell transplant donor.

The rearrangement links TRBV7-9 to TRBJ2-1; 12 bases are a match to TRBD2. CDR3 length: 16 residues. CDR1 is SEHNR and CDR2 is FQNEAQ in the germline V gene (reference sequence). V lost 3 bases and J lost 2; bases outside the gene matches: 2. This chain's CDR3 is CASSFSSGGAYNEQFF. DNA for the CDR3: TGTGCCAGCAGCTTCTCTAGCGGGGGGGCCTACAATGAGCAGTTCTTC.

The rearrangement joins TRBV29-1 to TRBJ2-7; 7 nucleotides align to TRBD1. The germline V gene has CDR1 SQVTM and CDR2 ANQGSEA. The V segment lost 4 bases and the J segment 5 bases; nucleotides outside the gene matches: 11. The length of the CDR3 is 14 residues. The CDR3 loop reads CSVAPTGTGDEQYF. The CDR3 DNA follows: TGCAGCGTTGCCCCGACAGGGACCGGGGACGAGCAGTACTTC.

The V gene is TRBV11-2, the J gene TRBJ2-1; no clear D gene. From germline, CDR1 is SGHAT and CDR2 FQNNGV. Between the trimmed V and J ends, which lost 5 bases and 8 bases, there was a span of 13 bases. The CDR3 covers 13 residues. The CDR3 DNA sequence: TGTGCCAGCAGCCTCGCGGTCCGCCATGAGCAGTTCTTC. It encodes CASSLAVRHEQFF.

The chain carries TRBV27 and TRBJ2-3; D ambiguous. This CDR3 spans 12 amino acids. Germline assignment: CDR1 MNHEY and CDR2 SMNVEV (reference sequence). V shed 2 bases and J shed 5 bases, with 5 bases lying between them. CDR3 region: CASSLLGDTQYF. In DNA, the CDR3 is TGTGCCAGCAGTTTACTCGGAGATACGCAGTATTTT.

CDR3 amino acids: CASSKARLNTEAFF. CDR3 DNA: TGTGCCAGCAGCAAAGCGCGGTTGAACACTGAAGCTTTCTTT. The V gene is TRBV21-1, the J gene TRBJ1-1. TRBV21-1 is given as a pseudogene. The CDR3 runs 14 residues.

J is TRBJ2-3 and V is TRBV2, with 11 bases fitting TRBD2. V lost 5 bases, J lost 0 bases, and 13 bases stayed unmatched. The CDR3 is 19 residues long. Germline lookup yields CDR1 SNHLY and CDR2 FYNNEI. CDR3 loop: CASSIQALAGGPSTDTQYF. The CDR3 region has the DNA TGTGCCAGCAGTATACAAGCCCTAGCGGGGGGCCCGAGCACAGATACGCAGTATTTT.

CDR3: CASSYSPGDPNYGYTF. CDR3 DNA: TGTGCCAGCAGTTACTCTCCGGGGGATCCCAACTATGGCTACACCTTC. The gene calls are TRBV6-5 and TRBJ1-2, with D possibly TRBD1 on 5 matching bases. V lost 0 bases, J lost 2 bases, and 13 bases lay in between. Germline V CDR1 and CDR2: MNHEY, SVGAGI. The CDR3 sequence is 16 residues long.

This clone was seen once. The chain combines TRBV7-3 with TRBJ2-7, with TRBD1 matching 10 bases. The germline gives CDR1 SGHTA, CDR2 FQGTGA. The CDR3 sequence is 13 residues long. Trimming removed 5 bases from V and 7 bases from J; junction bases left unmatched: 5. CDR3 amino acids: CASSGDRGGEQYF. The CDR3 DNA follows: TGTGCCAGCAGCGGGGACAGGGGTGGGGAGCAGTACTTC. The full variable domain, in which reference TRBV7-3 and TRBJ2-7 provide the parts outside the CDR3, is GAGVSQTPSNKVTEKGKYVELRCDPISGHTALYWYRQSLGQGPEFLIYFQGTGAADDSGLPNDRFFAVRPEGSVSTLKIQRTERGDSAVYLCASSGDRGGEQYFGPGTRLTVT.

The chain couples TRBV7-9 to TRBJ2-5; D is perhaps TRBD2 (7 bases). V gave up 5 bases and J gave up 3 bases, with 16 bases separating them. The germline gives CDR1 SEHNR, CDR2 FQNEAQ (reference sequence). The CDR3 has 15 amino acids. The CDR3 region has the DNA TGTGCCAGCAGCCCAACCAGCGGGGACAAAGAGACCCAGTACTTC. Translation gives CASSPTSGDKETQYF.

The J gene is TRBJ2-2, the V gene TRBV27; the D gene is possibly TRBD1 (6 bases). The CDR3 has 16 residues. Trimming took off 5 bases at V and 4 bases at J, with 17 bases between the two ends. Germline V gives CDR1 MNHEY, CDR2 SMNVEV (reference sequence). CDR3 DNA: TGTGCCAGCAGTCCTGAGGGGGTAGCCGGCACCGGGGAGCTGTTTTTT. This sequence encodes CASSPEGVAGTGELFF.

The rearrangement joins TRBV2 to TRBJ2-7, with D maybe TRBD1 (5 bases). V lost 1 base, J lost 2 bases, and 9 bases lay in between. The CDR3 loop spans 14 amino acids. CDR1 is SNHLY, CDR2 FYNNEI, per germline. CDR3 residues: CASSEGARAYEQYF. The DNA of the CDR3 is TGTGCCAGCAGTGAAGGTGCCAGGGCCTACGAGCAGTACTTC.

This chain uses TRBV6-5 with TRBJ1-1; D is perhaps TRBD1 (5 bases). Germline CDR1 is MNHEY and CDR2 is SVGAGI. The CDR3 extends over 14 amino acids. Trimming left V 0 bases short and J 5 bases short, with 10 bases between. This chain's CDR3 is CASSYSIRQTEAFF. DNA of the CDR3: TGTGCCAGCAGTTACTCGATTCGACAGACTGAAGCTTTCTTT.

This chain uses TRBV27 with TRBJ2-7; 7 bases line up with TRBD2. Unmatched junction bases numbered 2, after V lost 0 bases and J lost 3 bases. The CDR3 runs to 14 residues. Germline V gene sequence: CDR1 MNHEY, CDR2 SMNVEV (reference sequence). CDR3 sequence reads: CASSLSGGGYEQYF. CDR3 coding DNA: TGTGCCAGCAGTTTATCTGGGGGGGGCTACGAGCAGTACTTC.

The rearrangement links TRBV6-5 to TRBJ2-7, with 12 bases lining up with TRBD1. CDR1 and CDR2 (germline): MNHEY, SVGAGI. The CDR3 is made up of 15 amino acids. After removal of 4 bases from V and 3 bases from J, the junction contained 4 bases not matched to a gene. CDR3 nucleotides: TGTGCCAGCAGTTGGGACAGGGGGCACTACTACGAGCAGTACTTC. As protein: CASSWDRGHYYEQYF.